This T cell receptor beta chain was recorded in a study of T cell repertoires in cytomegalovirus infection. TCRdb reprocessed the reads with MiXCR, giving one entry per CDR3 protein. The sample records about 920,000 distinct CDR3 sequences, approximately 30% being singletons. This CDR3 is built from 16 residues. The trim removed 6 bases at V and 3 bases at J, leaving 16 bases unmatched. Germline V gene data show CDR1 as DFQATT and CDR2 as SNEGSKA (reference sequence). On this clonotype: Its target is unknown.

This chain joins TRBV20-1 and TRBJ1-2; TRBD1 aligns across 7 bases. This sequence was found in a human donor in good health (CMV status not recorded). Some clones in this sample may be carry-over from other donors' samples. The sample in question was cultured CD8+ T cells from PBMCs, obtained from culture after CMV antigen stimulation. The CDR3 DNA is TGCAGTGCGCCCTACTTTCCCAGGGGGTCGGACTATGGCTACACCTTC. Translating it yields CSAPYFPRGSDYGYTF.